This TCR beta chain is drawn from a study of T cell changes during pregnancy in multiple sclerosis. Germline lookup yields CDR1 SGHRS and CDR2 YFSETQ. This CDR3 contains 13 residues. Trimming stripped 0 bases from V and 3 bases from J, with 7 bases between. TCRdb keeps only in-frame clones here, not all; method: immunoSEQ multiplex PCR. The table lists approximately 23,000 clones, around 89% of them singletons. The starting material was CD8+ T cells from peripheral blood mononuclear cells, obtained in the first trimester of pregnancy. V is TRBV5-1 and J is TRBJ2-7; D is ambiguous. The receptor was derived from a female donor with multiple sclerosis, enrolled in a pregnancy study. The CDR3 nucleotides read TGCGCCAGCAGCTTGGGCAGTTTCTACGAGCAGTACTTC. It yields the protein CASSLGSFYEQYF.